This T cell receptor (beta chain) appears in the sequencing data of a study of blood T cell repertoires in COVID-19. Study details: Samples taken during acute and convalescent COVID-19 were collected in the United States, Italy and Spain. PBMCs, B-cell-depleted T cells, or T cells were the source of the cDNA or gDNA that made up the material.

With V trimmed by 0 bases and J by 7 bases, 10 bases remained unmatched. The germline V gene encodes CDR1 LGHDT and CDR2 YNNKEL (reference sequence). This CDR3 is built from 16 residues. In the original analysis: Amplified reference gene primers provided the basis for estimating nucleated cell counts. Libraries were prepared by immunoSEQ multiplex PCR; TCRdb keeps only in-frame clonotypes and omits some of them. From that table come the V and J calls and clone size; the DNA was used to work out D and trimming. The table includes under 350,000 clones, about four fifths detected once. The chain has TRBV3-1 (or the pseudogene TRBV3-2) and TRBJ2-3; 7 positions agree with TRBD1. Specimen: peripheral blood. The source is a woman aged 45-65 years who had recovered from COVID-19. In nucleotides, the CDR3 is TGTGCCAGCAGCCAAGATAGCCGACAGGGTGTGAATACGCAGTATTTT. Translated: CASSQDSRQGVNTQYF.